These 32 T cell receptor beta chains share one sample of origin, sequenced in a study of shared clonotypes between healthy human individuals. Sequencing was performed with immunoSEQ multiplex PCR; in TCRdb, only in-frame clones are kept and a portion is missing. The sample includes over 2 million clones, 90% to 95% seen only once; the top ten take more than 0.1%. The specimen was naive CD4+ T cells sorted from blood. The sample's subset: CD45RA+ positively selected. The receptor set was obtained from a young man in good health.

Details on this clone: This same CDR3 is encoded by further DNA sequences in the sample. This chain uses TRBV7-9 with TRBJ1-1; maybe TRBD1 (5 bases). From germline, CDR1 is SEHNR and CDR2 FQNEAQ (reference sequence). Between the trimmed V and J ends, which lost 1 base and 5 bases, there was a span of 8 bases. CDR3 length: 13 residues. The CDR3 reads CASSLVEGTEAFF. CDR3 nucleotides: TGTGCCAGCAGCTTAGTGGAGGGGACTGAAGCTTTCTTT.

This clone was counted once. This rearrangement joins TRBV21-1 to TRBJ2-7; the DNA was not used to check the table's D call, TRBD1. TRBV21-1 is given as a pseudogene. The CDR3 loop spans 14 amino acids. CDR3: CASNNRGPLLEQYF. The CDR3 region has the DNA TGTGCCAGCAACAACAGGGGCCCTCTTCTGGAGCAGTACTTC.

The genes are TRBV10-3 and TRBJ2-1, with 8 bases fitting TRBD1. The V segment lost 6 bases and the J segment 11 bases; nucleotides outside the gene matches: 6. The germline gives CDR1 ENHRY, CDR2 SYGVKD. This CDR3 has 12 amino acids. Here the CDR3 reads CAISEDREKQFF. The CDR3 DNA reads as TGTGCCATCAGCGAGGACAGGGAGAAGCAGTTCTTC.

The rearrangement links TRBV6-1 to TRBJ1-2, with a weak D call TRBD1 (5 bases). The V end was cut by 6 bases, the J end by 6 bases, with 17 bases between. CDR3 length: 14 amino acids. Germline values: CDR1 MNHNS, CDR2 SASEGT. This CDR3 reads CASRPNGALNGYTF. For the CDR3, the DNA is TGTGCCAGCAGACCCAACGGGGCCTTGAATGGCTACACCTTC.

Concerning this clone: This specimen includes other DNA sequences encoding the same CDR3. The rearrangement joins TRBV27 to TRBJ1-1; the D gene is possibly TRBD1 (5 bases). The CDR3 extends over 13 amino acids. In germline, CDR1 is MNHEY, CDR2 SMNVEV (reference sequence). V lost 2 bases to trimming and J lost 1 base, with 5 bases between them. CDR3 sequence reads: CASSLGGNTEAFF. CDR3 nucleotides: TGTGCCAGCAGTTTAGGGGGGAACACTGAAGCTTTCTTT.

The J gene is TRBJ2-5, the V gene TRBV19, with D possibly TRBD2 on 5 matching bases. This CDR3 spans 13 amino acids. Germline loops: CDR1 LNHDA, CDR2 SQIVND (reference sequence). V gave up 6 bases and J gave up 5 bases, with 13 bases separating them. CDR3 region: CASRVLGEETQYF. The CDR3 DNA reads as TGTGCCAGTAGGGTATTGGGAGAGGAGACCCAGTACTTC.

CDR3 sequence (DNA): TGTGCCTGGACCTTTTATGGGGGCGGGTATAATTCACCCCTCCACTTT. Its translation is CAWTFYGGGYNSPLHF. The J gene is TRBJ1-6, the V gene TRBV30; perhaps TRBD1 as D (6 bases). This CDR3 comprises 16 residues. Per the germline V gene, CDR1 is GTSNPN and CDR2 is SVGIG (reference sequence). Trimming left V 4 bases short and J 4 bases short, with 17 bases between.

V usage is TRBV30 and J usage is TRBJ2-1; D remains unclear. V shed 3 bases and J shed 1 base, with 13 bases lying between them. The length of the CDR3 is 15 residues. Per the germline V gene, CDR1 is GTSNPN and CDR2 is SVGIG (reference sequence). The CDR3 nucleotides are TGTGCCTGGAGCGCTCTAGAGTATTCCTACAATGAGCAGTTCTTC. This sequence encodes CAWSALEYSYNEQFF.

The genes are TRBV27 and TRBJ2-1; 11 bases are shared with TRBD2. Losses at the gene ends were 7 bases for V and 7 bases for J; bases not matched to a gene: 6. The CDR3 totals 14 residues. Germline assignment: CDR1 MNHEY and CDR2 SMNVEV (reference sequence). In DNA, the CDR3 is TGTGCCAGCAACGAAAGACTAGCGGGGAATGAGCAGTTCTTC. This codes for CASNERLAGNEQFF.

The gene calls are TRBV18 and TRBJ2-7; 8 bases align to TRBD2. CDR3 length: 16 residues. Trimming cost V 1 base and J 6 bases; bases outside gene matches: 11. From germline, CDR1 is KGHSH and CDR2 LQKENI. The CDR3 nucleotides are TGTGCCAGCTCACCACAGCCCGGGGGGGTACCCCTCGAGCAGTACTTC. Residues: CASSPQPGGVPLEQYF.

V is TRBV4-3 and J is TRBJ2-1; 7 bases fit TRBD2. The CDR3 sequence is 16 residues long. CDR1 and CDR2 from the germline V gene are LGHNA and YSLEER. The J segment lost 6 bases and the V segment lost 0 bases, leaving 8 bases of the junction unmatched. The DNA for the CDR3 is TGCGCCAGCAGCCAAGATAGGACTAGTAGAGGCAATGAGCAGTTCTTC. The encoded protein is CASSQDRTSRGNEQFF.

This clone occurred once. The chain's CDR3 is CASRGGPSGANVLTF. In nucleotides, the CDR3 is TGTGCCAGCAGGGGGGGGCCCTCTGGGGCCAACGTCCTGACTTTC. The chain has TRBV6-6 and TRBJ2-6; D possibly corresponds to TRBD2 (7 bases). This CDR3 comprises 15 residues. The germline gives CDR1 MNHNY, CDR2 SVGAGI (reference sequence). Trimming shortened V by 6 bases and J by 0 bases, and 9 bases separated the two germline ends.

The gene calls are TRBV6-1 and TRBJ2-2; D remains ambiguous. Per the germline V gene, CDR1 is MNHNS and CDR2 is SASEGT. V dropped 2 bases and J dropped 6 bases, with 10 bases sitting between them. The CDR3 sequence is 14 residues long. In DNA form, the CDR3 reads TGTGCCAGCAGTGAAATCAGCATTCCCGGGGAGCTGTTTTTT. This encodes CASSEISIPGELFF.

The chain combines TRBV6-6 with TRBJ2-1; the match to TRBD2 covers 8 bases. Germline V CDR1 and CDR2: MNHNY, SVGAGI (reference sequence). With V trimmed by 5 bases and J by 6 bases, 6 bases remained unmatched. The CDR3 covers 14 residues. The CDR3 bases are TGTGCCAGCAGTAACAGCGGGAGAATCAATGAGCAGTTCTTC. It is translated as CASSNSGRINEQFF.

This sequence joins TRBV5-4 and TRBJ2-7, with D maybe TRBD1 (6 bases). CDR3 length equals 14 residues. Per germline, CDR1 SGHNT and CDR2 YYREEE (reference sequence). Trimming removed 2 bases from V and 4 bases from J, with 13 bases in between. CDR3 DNA sequence: TGTGCCAGCAGCTTCGGACAGAGTAATTACGAGCAGTACTTC. This gives the protein CASSFGQSNYEQYF.

This sequence joins TRBV6-5 and TRBJ2-7; 9 bases match TRBD2. Trimming took 6 bases from V and 2 from J; bases not matched to a gene: 5. This CDR3 spans 14 amino acids. The germline gives CDR1 MNHEY, CDR2 SVGAGI. The CDR3, as DNA: TGTGCCAGCAGGTCAGCGGGAGGCCCCTACGAGCAGTACTTC. Its translation is CASRSAGGPYEQYF.

The chain joins TRBV13 to TRBJ2-2, with D possibly matching TRBD2 (7 bases). Germline CDR1 and CDR2: PRHDT and FYEKMQ (reference sequence). The CDR3 has 16 residues. V gave up 3 bases and J gave up 4 bases, with 15 bases separating them. The DNA of the CDR3 is TGTGCCAGCAGCTTTTCAGGGCGGGGGCCCACCGGGGAGCTGTTTTTT. Residues: CASSFSGRGPTGELFF.

This clone occurred once. This sequence joins TRBV15 and TRBJ1-5; D call uncertain. Between the trimmed V and J ends, which lost 0 bases and 1 base, there was a span of 10 bases. The CDR3 has 16 residues. The germline CDR1 and CDR2 sequences are LNHNV and YYDKDF (reference sequence). The DNA for the CDR3 is TGTGCCACCAGCAGAGATACGACGACCAGCAATCAGCCCCAGCATTTT. Residues: CATSRDTTTSNQPQHF.

The chain has TRBV30 and TRBJ2-7; 7 bases align to TRBD2. V dropped 0 bases and J dropped 2; count of bases not matched to a gene: 10. There are 16 residues in the CDR3. Germline values: CDR1 GTSNPN, CDR2 SVGIG (reference sequence). Here the CDR3 DNA reads TGTGCCTGGAGTGTCTCGGAGGAGCGGGGAACCTACGAGCAGTACTTC. It translates to CAWSVSEERGTYEQYF.

The chain links TRBV19 to TRBJ1-1; weak D call: TRBD1 (6 bases). Germline loops: CDR1 LNHDA, CDR2 SQIVND (reference sequence). The CDR3 sequence is 15 residues long. Trimming removed 5 bases at V and 1 base at J, with 14 bases between. For the CDR3, the DNA is TGTGCCAGTAGTCCCCGGACAGTATGGAACACTGAAGCTTTCTTT. Translating gives CASSPRTVWNTEAFF.

The chain combines TRBV5-4 with TRBJ2-2; 7 nucleotides line up with TRBD1. Germline trimming cut 2 bases from V and 7 bases from J; bases unmatched to any gene: 11. The germline CDR1 and CDR2 sequences are SGHNT and YYREEE (reference sequence). This CDR3 has 16 residues. DNA of the CDR3: TGTGCCAGCAGCTTATCCGGCAGGGGGAGTAGCGGGGAGCTGTTTTTT. Translation gives CASSLSGRGSSGELFF.

The chain carries TRBV30 and TRBJ2-2, with D perhaps matching TRBD1 (5 bases). The germline gives CDR1 GTSNPN, CDR2 SVGIG (reference sequence). The CDR3 has 16 residues. Trimming took off 0 bases at V and 7 bases at J, with 18 bases between the two ends. The CDR3 DNA sequence: TGTGCCTGGAGTGTTCGACCAGGGCAGGCAAGCGGGGAGCTGTTTTTT. This codes for CAWSVRPGQASGELFF.

V and J are TRBV7-6 and TRBJ2-7, with TRBD2 matching 11 bases. The CDR3 runs 13 residues. V lost 6 bases to trimming and J lost 3 bases; unmatched junction nucleotides: 1. CDR1 SGHVS and CDR2 FNYEAQ come from the germline V gene. CDR3 region: CASRLAGGYEQYF. CDR3 sequence (DNA): TGTGCCAGCAGGCTAGCGGGAGGCTACGAGCAGTACTTC.

V is TRBV30 and J is TRBJ1-1; D not resolved. CDR1 is GTSNPN and CDR2 is SVGIG in the germline V gene (reference sequence). Trimming shortened V by 8 bases and J by 5 bases, and 12 bases separated the two germline ends. The CDR3 loop spans 11 amino acids. CDR3 sequence (DNA): TGTGCCCGTACGGACGGAACTGAAGCTTTCTTT. It specifies CARTDGTEAFF.

V usage is TRBV7-2 and J usage is TRBJ1-2, with D tentatively TRBD1 (6 bases). Germline assignment: CDR1 SGHTA and CDR2 FQGNSA. V lost 5 bases and J lost 1, with 14 bases in between. This CDR3 comprises 15 residues. CDR3 bases: TGTGCCAGCAGCCCACAGGGTGGAGGTAACTATGGCTACACCTTC. Protein product: CASSPQGGGNYGYTF.

Of note for this clone: Different DNA sequences within this sample yield the same CDR3. The rearrangement uses TRBV30 and TRBJ1-3; no reliable D call. Trimming left V 4 bases short and J 4 bases short, with 5 bases between. In germline, CDR1 is GTSNPN, CDR2 SVGIG (reference sequence). This CDR3 spans 11 amino acids. The CDR3 DNA reads TGTGCCTGGACTCCCGGAAACACCATATATTTT. Amino acids: CAWTPGNTIYF.

The rearrangement uses TRBV5-1 and TRBJ2-5; TRBD1 aligns across 9 bases. The trim removed 0 bases at V and 5 bases at J, leaving 5 bases unmatched. Germline CDR1 is SGHRS and CDR2 is YFSETQ. This CDR3 spans 15 amino acids. The CDR3 here is CASSLVGQGWETQYF. The CDR3 DNA sequence: TGCGCCAGCAGCTTGGTAGGACAGGGGTGGGAGACCCAGTACTTC.

The chain has TRBV7-2 and TRBJ2-5; the D is unclear. Germline V gene data show CDR1 as SGHTA and CDR2 as FQGNSA. There are 14 residues in the CDR3. Trimming stripped 3 bases from V and 5 bases from J, with 13 bases between. CDR3 protein: CASSFSSTGETQYF. In nucleotides, the CDR3 is TGTGCCAGCAGCTTTAGTAGTACCGGGGAGACCCAGTACTTC.

The V gene is TRBV9, the J gene TRBJ2-5; D is unclear. Germline loops: CDR1 SGDLS, CDR2 YYNGEE. The V end lost 4 bases, the J end lost 1 base, and 8 bases lay between the germline ends. The CDR3 spans 13 residues. CDR3 sequence reads: CASSSRAQETQYF. The CDR3 nucleotides read TGTGCCAGCAGCTCCCGGGCCCAAGAGACCCAGTACTTC.

The chain joins TRBV18 to TRBJ2-7, with D unclear. Germline values: CDR1 KGHSH, CDR2 LQKENI. V was shortened by 3 bases and J by 0 bases, with 9 bases between the two germline ends. This CDR3 is built from 14 residues. The DNA of the CDR3 is TGTGCCAGCTCACCTTTGCCGTACTCCTACGAGCAGTACTTC. Amino acids: CASSPLPYSYEQYF.

A word on this clone: Other DNA sequences in the sample encode the same CDR3. This chain joins TRBV29-1 and TRBJ2-7; D call uncertain. From germline, CDR1 is SQVTM and CDR2 ANQGSEA. V lost 4 bases and J lost 2, with 12 bases in between. The CDR3 has 13 amino acids. CDR3 sequence reads: CSVAGRTTYEQYF. CDR3 nucleotide sequence: TGCAGCGTTGCGGGCCGAACCACCTACGAGCAGTACTTC.

V gene TRBV19 combines with J gene TRBJ2-7; the match to TRBD2 covers 9 bases. Per germline, CDR1 LNHDA and CDR2 SQIVND (reference sequence). Trimming at V came to 3 bases and at J to 5 bases, leaving 5 bases not matched to a gene. The CDR3 is 14 residues long. This CDR3 reads CASSIGLARDEQYF. The CDR3 nucleotides read TGTGCCAGTAGTATCGGACTAGCGAGAGACGAGCAGTACTTC.